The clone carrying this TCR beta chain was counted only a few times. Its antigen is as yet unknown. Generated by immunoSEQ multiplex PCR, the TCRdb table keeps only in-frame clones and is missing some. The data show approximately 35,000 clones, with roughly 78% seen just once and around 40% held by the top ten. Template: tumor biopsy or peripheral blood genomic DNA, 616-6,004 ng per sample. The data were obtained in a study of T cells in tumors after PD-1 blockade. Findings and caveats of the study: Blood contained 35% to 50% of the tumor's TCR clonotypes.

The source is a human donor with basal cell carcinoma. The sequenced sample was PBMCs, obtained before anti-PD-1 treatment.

The CDR3 sequence: CASRDRRTGELFF. The CDR3, as DNA: TGTGCCAGCCGAGACAGACGCACCGGGGAGCTGTTTTTT. V is TRBV6-5 and J is TRBJ2-2; tentatively, D is TRBD1 (5 bases). V was clipped by 8 bases and J by 4 bases, with 11 bases between them. This CDR3 is built from 13 residues. CDR1 and CDR2 (germline): MNHEY, SVGAGI.